This T cell receptor beta chain was documented in a study of HIV-infected patients and healthy controls. V dropped 4 bases and J dropped 6 bases, with 3 bases sitting between them. The CDR3 sequence is 9 residues long. Germline V gene lookup returns CDR1 SQVTM and CDR2 ANQGSEA. TCRdb passed the 5' RACE reads through MiXCR, listing each CDR3 protein once. The sample yields over 55,000 distinct CDR3 sequences, around 16% seen once. Many counts were recorded for this clonotype. Specimen: CD4+ T cells from blood. This chain connects TRBV29-1 to TRBJ1-2; D not resolved. This receptor was identified in a human donor in good health. In DNA, the CDR3 is TGCAGCGTTGGAGATGGCTACACCTTC. It translates to CSVGDGYTF. The entire variable domain, with the rest obtained from reference TRBV29-1 and TRBJ1-2, is as follows: SAVISQKPSRDICQRGTSLTIQCQVDSQVTMMFWYRQQPGQSLTLIATANQGSEATYESGFVIDKFPISRPNLTFSTLTVSNMSPEDSSIYLCSVGDGYTFGSGTRLTVV.